Each of the 8 T cell receptor beta chains below was sequenced from the same sample in a study of T cell changes during pregnancy in multiple sclerosis (dated by TCRdb to between 2018 and 2020). Library construction relied on the immunoSEQ multiplex PCR assay. Not all clones reach the TCRdb copy of this immuneACCESS table, which keeps in-frame sequences only. Checked studies attribute under half of the gap to unresolved V genes and leave the rest unexplained. A total of around 69,000 clones appear in this sample, just over 90% of them only once. The ten largest clones take up approximately 1.1% of the sample. Material: peripheral blood, obtained in the third trimester of pregnancy. The source is a female donor with multiple sclerosis, enrolled in a pregnancy study.

This sequence joins TRBV5-1 and TRBJ2-3; the D gene is possibly TRBD1 (6 bases). Between the trimmed V and J ends, which lost 5 bases and 3 bases, there was a span of 16 bases. The CDR3 extends over 15 amino acids. CDR1 and CDR2 from the germline V gene are SGHRS and YFSETQ. CDR3 residues: CASSLQGYGTDTQYF. The CDR3 DNA reads as TGCGCCAGCAGTTTACAGGGTTATGGAACAGATACGCAGTATTTT.

In its sample, this clone was seen once. The J gene is TRBJ2-7, the V gene TRBV10-2; D is unclear. Germline V gene lookup returns CDR1 WSHSY and CDR2 SAAADI. V was shortened by 6 bases and J by 0 bases, with 12 bases between the two germline ends. There are 14 residues in the CDR3. In DNA, the CDR3 is TGCGCCAGCAGGCCCGTGAAGAGCTCCTACGAGCAGTACTTC. This sequence encodes CASRPVKSSYEQYF.

The rearrangement joins TRBV4-2 to TRBJ1-3; possibly TRBD1 for D (5 bases). Germline lookup yields CDR1 LGHNA and CDR2 YNFKEQ. The V end was cut by 2 bases, the J end by 4 bases, with 9 bases between. CDR3 length: 14 amino acids. CDR3 residues: CASSQMTVGNTIYF. The DNA for the CDR3 is TGTGCCAGCAGCCAAATGACAGTCGGAAACACCATATATTTT.

The J gene is TRBJ2-3, the V gene TRBV11-2; no clear D. CDR1 and CDR2 (germline): SGHAT, FQNNGV. This CDR3 has 14 residues. The V end lost 5 bases, the J end lost 4 bases, and 13 bases lay between the germline ends. DNA for the CDR3: TGTGCCAGCAGCGTCTTCCCAGGCCCAGATACGCAGTATTTT. Encoded protein: CASSVFPGPDTQYF.

V and J are TRBV10-3 and TRBJ1-2; D unclear. The ends were cut back, 1 base at V and 2 bases at J, with 8 bases in the middle. Germline CDR1 and CDR2: ENHRY and SYGVKD. The CDR3 covers 14 residues. The CDR3 reads CAISEWEENYGYTF. For the CDR3, the DNA is TGTGCCATCAGTGAGTGGGAGGAGAACTATGGCTACACCTTC.

The chain carries TRBV28 and TRBJ2-7; 16 nucleotides match TRBD2. This CDR3 has 17 amino acids. Looked up from germline, CDR1 is MDHEN and CDR2 is SYDVKM. Germline trimming cut 6 bases from V and 2 bases from J; bases unmatched to any gene: 7. The CDR3 DNA follows: TGTGCCAGCAGCTTGGGACTAGCGGGAGGGATAACCTACGAGCAGTACTTC. It is translated as CASSLGLAGGITYEQYF.

This clone has more than one count but fewer than ten. The J gene is TRBJ2-5, the V gene TRBV2; possibly TRBD2 for D (6 bases). The CDR3 sequence is 15 residues long. Per germline, CDR1 SNHLY and CDR2 FYNNEI. Trimming removed 5 bases from V and 1 base from J, with 14 bases in between. In DNA form, the CDR3 reads TGTGCCAGCAGTTCCACGGGACTCCTCCAAGAGACCCAGTACTTC. It is translated as CASSSTGLLQETQYF.

This chain joins TRBV4-1 and TRBJ2-7; D perhaps matches TRBD1 (6 bases). Trimming took 1 base from V and 1 from J, leaving 8 bases between them. The CDR3 sequence is 14 residues long. Germline V gives CDR1 MGHRA, CDR2 YSYEKL. For the CDR3, the DNA is TGCGCCAGCAGCCAAGGACAGGTTTCCTACGAGCAGTACTTC. It specifies CASSQGQVSYEQYF.